There are a few counts of the clone carrying this T cell receptor (beta chain). The source of the sample is a study of control samples from healthy donors and cancer patients. The CDR3 is 14 residues long. The junction had 6 bases not matched to a gene; V was cut back by 5 bases and J by 8 bases. Germline V gives CDR1 SGHVS, CDR2 FQNEAQ. The protocol was immunoSEQ multiplex PCR, while the TCRdb copy is restricted to in-frame clones and leaves out a portion. The sample comprises roughly 150,000 clones, approximately 86% of which are singletons, and approximately 1.6% rests with the top ten. The sample was blood. The J gene is TRBJ2-1, the V gene TRBV7-8; TRBD1 agrees at 10 bases. The sequence was obtained from a man younger than 30 in good health. The CDR3 bases are TGTGCCAGCAGCCGAGACAGGGGGCGGGATGAGCAGTTCTTC. This codes for CASSRDRGRDEQFF.